This TCR beta chain was recorded in a study of blood T cell repertoires in COVID-19. Study-level information: Some COVID-19 samples were acute and others convalescent; all came from the United States, Italy and Spain.

Germline V CDR1 and CDR2: SGHTA, FQGNSA. The length of the CDR3 is 15 residues. V was pared by 3 bases and J by 0 bases, with 9 bases between. TCRdb's table, derived via immunoSEQ multiplex PCR, lists solely in-frame clones and lacks some. Of roughly 120,000 clones listed, about 74% were seen once; the top ten hold 6.5% to 9%. The sequenced sample was peripheral blood. This TCR came from a human donor in a cohort sampled during active COVID-19. V and J are TRBV7-2 and TRBJ1-5; a possible D gene is TRBD1 (5 bases). The CDR3 loop is CASSLTDLSNQPQHF. In DNA form, the CDR3 reads TGTGCCAGCAGCTTGACAGACCTTAGCAATCAGCCCCAGCATTTT.